This TCR beta chain was sequenced in a study of graft-versus-host responses after intestinal transplantation. Study-level background: Every recipient underwent anti-thymocyte globulin induction, then tacrolimus and steroids for around three years.

V was trimmed by 1 base and J by 0 bases, leaving 16 bases between them. Germline assignment: CDR1 LNHDA and CDR2 SQIVND (reference sequence). There are 17 residues in the CDR3. Comment on this clone: The antigen is not known.

Points from the study as a whole: Allograft clonal ratios (graft-versus-host to host-versus-graft) were high in patients who had graft-donor T cell macrochimerism. GvH clones surfaced in recipient marrow, some emerging earlier in ileum or blood. The highest levels of circulating GvH clones went along with early declines in HvG clones after transplant.

Data came from immunoSEQ multiplex PCR; TCRdb stores just in-frame clones and leaves some out. Among some 87,000 clones listed, around nine tenths were seen once. This material consisted of unstimulated CD4+ T cells sorted from spleen or lymph node cells, taken before intestinal transplant. The genes are TRBV19 and TRBJ2-7, with a possible D match to TRBD2 (6 bases). The source is a human donor who received an intestinal transplant. CDR3 in amino acids: CASSIVSSESYSYEQYF. The CDR3 region has the DNA TGTGCCAGTAGTATAGTCTCTAGCGAGAGCTACTCCTACGAGCAGTACTTC.